This T cell receptor beta chain was identified in a study of T cell repertoires in enteric fever (dated by TCRdb to between 2018 and 2020). As for the study more broadly: Using volunteers experimentally challenged with Salmonella Typhi or Paratyphi A, the study rebuilt the Salmonella-specific repertoire of circulating effector CD4+ T cells. T cell staining, including ex vivo staining, was performed with tetramers loaded with CdtB(105-125) peptide variants (SP110Y, ST110H). To pick out the circulating effector CD4+ T cells responding to Salmonella infection, the researchers turned to mass cytometry. The researchers paired unbiased single-cell cloning with mass cytometry, and they also applied T cell receptor sequencing alongside live fluorescence barcoding. Points the paper makes about the study in general: S. Typhi- and S. Paratyphi A-specific immunodominant T cell antigens were identified as HlyE and CdtB, respectively. Single amino acid variations in the immunodominant proteins CdtB and PhoN appeared to drive accumulation of T cells not cross-reacting between serovars. Among the expanded clonotypes were cross-reactive responses to distantly related Salmonella serovars, as well as clones that recognized antigens found only in S. Typhi or S. Paratyphi A.

A word on this clonotype: Its target antigen remains unknown. No much larger clone exists at a distance of one base, and base qualities are not known.

Sequencing relied on an Illumina MiSeq. The public reads were run again by TCRdb, first through fastp at Q25 and then through MiXCR, and only productive beta chains were kept. Each entry is one CDR3 protein sequence, shown with its most common DNA and genes. The sample includes about 1,500 distinct CDR3 sequences, with about a third observed a single time. The ten largest make up approximately 20% of the sample. Its CDR3 holds 12 amino acids, cysteine through phenylalanine. Only the CDR3 DNA stays, 36 bases, in frame from base 1. CDR1 is given as LNHDA and CDR2 as SQIVND, both from the germline V gene (reference sequence). After removal of 2 bases from V and 11 bases from J, the junction retains 3 bases not matched to a gene.

The specimen sequenced was CCR7- CD38- CD4+ T cells from PBMCs. The sequence is built from TRBV19 and TRBJ2-1; TRBD2 fits 7 bases in the junction. This TCR was recovered from a human donor with Salmonella enteric fever, either typhoid or paratyphoid (not recorded which). At the DNA level, the sequence is TGTGCCAGTAGTATACTGAGCGGGAAGCAGTTCTTC. This codes for CASSILSGKQFF.